This paragraph covers one T cell receptor (beta chain) sequence. Its antigen is undetermined. CDR1 is LGHNA, CDR2 YSLEER, per germline. This CDR3 spans 14 amino acids. V lost 0 bases to trimming and J lost 4 bases, with 6 bases between them. The sample belongs to a study of T cells after yellow fever vaccination. From the 5' RACE reads, TCRdb called clonotypes with MiXCR, one entry per CDR3 protein. The table lists 170,000 or so distinct CDR3 sequences, 5.5% to 8% of them singletons. The study's findings and limits: Researchers cautioned that FACS-sorted repertoires could harbor abundant clonotypes contaminating from the bulk population.

This TCR was sampled from a man in his late teens or twenties who received the YFV17D yellow fever vaccine. The sequences come from CD4+ T cells sorted from PBMCs, collected on the day of the first yellow fever vaccination. The V gene is TRBV4-3, the J gene TRBJ1-4; D is unclear. The CDR3 DNA reads as TGCGCCAGCAGCCAAGACGAAGTTAATGAAAAACTGTTTTTT. Its translation is CASSQDEVNEKLFF.